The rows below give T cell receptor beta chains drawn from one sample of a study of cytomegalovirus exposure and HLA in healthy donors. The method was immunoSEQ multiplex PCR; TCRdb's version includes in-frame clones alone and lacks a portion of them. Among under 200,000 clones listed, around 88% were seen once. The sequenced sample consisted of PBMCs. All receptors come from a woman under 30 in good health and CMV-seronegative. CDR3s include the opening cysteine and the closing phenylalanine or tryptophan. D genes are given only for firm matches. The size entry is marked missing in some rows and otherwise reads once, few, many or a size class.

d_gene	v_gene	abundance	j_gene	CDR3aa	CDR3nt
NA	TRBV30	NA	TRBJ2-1	CASRSRGWGLYNEQFF	TGTGCCTCCCGTTCTAGGGGATGGGGTCTCTACAATGAGCAGTTCTTC
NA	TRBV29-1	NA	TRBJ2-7	CSVAGMTYYEQYF	TGCAGCGTTGCGGGTATGACTTACTACGAGCAGTACTTC
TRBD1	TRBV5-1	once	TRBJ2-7	CASSLVGQGASEQYF	TGCGCCAGCAGCTTGGTGGGACAGGGGGCGAGCGAGCAGTACTTC
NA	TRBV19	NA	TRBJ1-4	CASTSGTPIWEKLFF	TGTGCCAGCACTTCCGGGACACCAATATGGGAAAAACTGTTTTTT
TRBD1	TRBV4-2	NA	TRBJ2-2	CASSQPYETGGVPGELFF	TGTGCCAGCAGCCAACCCTACGAGACAGGGGGGGTTCCCGGGGAGCTGTTTTTT
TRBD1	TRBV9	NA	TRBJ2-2	CASSAPRQGGNTGELFF	TGTGCCAGCAGCGCCCCTCGACAGGGGGGTAACACCGGGGAGCTGTTTTTT
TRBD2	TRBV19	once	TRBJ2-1	CASSTPGLATYNEQFF	TGTGCCAGTAGTACACCGGGACTAGCGACCTACAATGAGCAGTTCTTC
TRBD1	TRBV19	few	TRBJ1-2	CASATGRVHGYTF	TGTGCCAGCGCGACAGGGCGGGTTCATGGCTACACCTTC
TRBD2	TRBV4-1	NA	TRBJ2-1	CASSQASGRGSRDEQFF	TGCGCCAGCAGCCAAGCTAGCGGGAGGGGCTCCAGGGATGAGCAGTTCTTC
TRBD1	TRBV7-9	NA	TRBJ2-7	CASSPVGQLGYEQYF	TGTGCCAGCAGCCCAGTGGGACAGTTGGGCTACGAGCAGTACTTC
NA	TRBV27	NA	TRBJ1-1	CASSPLPRERAFF	TGTGCCAGCAGTCCCCTACCGAGGGAGAGAGCTTTCTTT
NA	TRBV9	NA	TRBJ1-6	CASSVGGVQYNSPLHF	TGTGCCAGCAGCGTAGGGGGAGTCCAGTATAATTCACCCCTCCACTTT
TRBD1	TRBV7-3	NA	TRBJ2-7	CASSLSRQGGEQYF	TGTGCCAGCAGCTTAAGTAGACAGGGGGGCGAGCAGTACTTC
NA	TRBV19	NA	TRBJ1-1	CASSIGAGAEAFF	TGTGCCAGTAGTATCGGCGCAGGGGCTGAAGCTTTCTTT
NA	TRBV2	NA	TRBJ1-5	CASTRAPGLINQPQHF	TGTGCCAGCACTAGAGCCCCAGGACTGATAAATCAGCCCCAGCATTTT
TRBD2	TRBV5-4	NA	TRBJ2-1	CASSLTSEPYNEQFF	TGTGCCAGCAGCTTGACTAGCGAGCCCTACAATGAGCAGTTCTTC
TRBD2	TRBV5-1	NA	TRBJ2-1	CASSPQLAGAWNEQFF	TGCGCCAGCAGCCCGCAACTAGCGGGGGCGTGGAATGAGCAGTTCTTC
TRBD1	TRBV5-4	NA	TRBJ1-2	CASRPTPDRVDGYTF	TGTGCCAGCAGACCAACCCCGGACAGGGTCGATGGCTACACCTTC
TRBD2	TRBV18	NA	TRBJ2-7	CASSPGAGGLIEQYF	TGTGCCAGCTCACCTGGAGCGGGAGGGTTAATCGAGCAGTACTTC
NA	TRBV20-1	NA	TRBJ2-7	CSASFQGTEYF	TGCAGTGCTAGTTTCCAGGGTACGGAGTACTTC